The sequence of this T cell receptor (beta chain) was determined in a study of T cells after yellow fever vaccination. The study, taken as a whole, reports: Subsequent booster samples again held most clones from primary vaccination (approximately 95% CD4, 85% to 90% CD8). Relatively few clonotypes were ones that appeared in both CD4 and CD8 compartments.

Researchers made TCR cDNA using 5'RACE template switching, and this step added a universal primer site and UMIs. Each CDR3 protein gets one entry after TCRdb re-called the 5' RACE reads with MiXCR. The sample records a few hundred thousand distinct CDR3 sequences, roughly 7% being singletons. This clonotype was seen many times. Its antigen is as yet unknown. Germline V gene data show CDR1 as LGHNA and CDR2 as YNFKEQ. After removal of 4 bases from V and 4 bases from J, the junction contained 7 bases not matched to a gene. This CDR3 spans 15 amino acids. The sequence was obtained from a man aged 18 to 35 who received the YFV17D yellow fever vaccine. This material consisted of PBMCs, taken roughly seven weeks after the first yellow fever vaccination. The chain recombines TRBV4-2 with TRBJ2-3; TRBD1 matches 8 bases. The CDR3 DNA is TGTGCCAGCAGCCTTCCCGGACAGGGCTCAGATACGCAGTATTTT. Translated: CASSLPGQGSDTQYF.